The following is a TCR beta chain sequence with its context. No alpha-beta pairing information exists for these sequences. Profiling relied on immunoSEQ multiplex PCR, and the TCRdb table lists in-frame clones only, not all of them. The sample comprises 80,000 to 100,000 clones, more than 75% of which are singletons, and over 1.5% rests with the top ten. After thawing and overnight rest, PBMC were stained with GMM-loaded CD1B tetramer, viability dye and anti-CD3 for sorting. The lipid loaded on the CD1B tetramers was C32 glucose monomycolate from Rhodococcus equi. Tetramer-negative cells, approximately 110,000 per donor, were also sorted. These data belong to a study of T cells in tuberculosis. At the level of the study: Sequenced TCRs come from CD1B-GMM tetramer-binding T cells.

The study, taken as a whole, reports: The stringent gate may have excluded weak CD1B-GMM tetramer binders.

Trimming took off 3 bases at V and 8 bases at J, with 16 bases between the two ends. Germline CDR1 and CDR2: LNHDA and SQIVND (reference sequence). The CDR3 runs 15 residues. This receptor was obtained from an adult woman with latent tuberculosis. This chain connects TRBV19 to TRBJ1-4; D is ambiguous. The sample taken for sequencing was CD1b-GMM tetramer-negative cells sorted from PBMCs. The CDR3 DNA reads TGTGCCAGTAGTATTGCAGCAGCAGGCAGCGAAAAACTGTTTTTT. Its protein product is CASSIAAAGSEKLFF.